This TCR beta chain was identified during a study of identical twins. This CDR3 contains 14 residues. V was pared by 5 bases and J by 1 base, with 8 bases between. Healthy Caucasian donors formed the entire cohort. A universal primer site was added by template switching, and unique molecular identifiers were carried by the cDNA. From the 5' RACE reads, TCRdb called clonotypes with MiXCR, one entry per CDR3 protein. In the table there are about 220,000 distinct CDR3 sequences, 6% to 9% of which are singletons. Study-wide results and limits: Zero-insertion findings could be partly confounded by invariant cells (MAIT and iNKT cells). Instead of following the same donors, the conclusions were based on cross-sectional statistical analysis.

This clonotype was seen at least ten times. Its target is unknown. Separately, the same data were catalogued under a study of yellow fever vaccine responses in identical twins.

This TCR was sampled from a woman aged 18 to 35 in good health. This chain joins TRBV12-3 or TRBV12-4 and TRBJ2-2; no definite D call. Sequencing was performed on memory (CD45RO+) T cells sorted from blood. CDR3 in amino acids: CASSPRLNTGELFF. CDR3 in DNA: TGTGCCAGCAGTCCTCGACTGAACACCGGGGAGCTGTTTTTT.